The entry that follows covers one T cell receptor beta chain sequence. Antigen unknown. CDR1 is MRHNA and CDR2 is SNTAGT in the germline V gene. The CDR3 extends over 13 amino acids. Trimming took off 2 bases at V and 0 bases at J, with 3 bases between the two ends. A mixed TRB-A/B primer pool amplified rearranged TRB by multiplex touch-down PCR. A single record per CDR3 protein comes from TCRdb applying MiXCR to the multiplex PCR reads. The table has 6,300 or so distinct CDR3 sequences, less than 45% seen once. The data were obtained in a study of T cell repertoires in aging, cancer and after chemotherapy. Study at large: Donors were grouped into six age bands spanning 30 or younger through 70 or older.

The template was genomic DNA from peripheral blood, not RNA. Findings of the study overall: Healthy donors lost TCR diversity with age mainly through richness, cancer patients through richness and evenness. Untreated cancer patients had significantly lower blood TCR diversity than age-matched healthy donors. In each cancer cohort, median generation probability increased across chemotherapy, suggesting thymic output rebounded.

Sequences were obtained from blood. This TCR was sampled from a human donor in good health. V usage is TRBV6-4 and J usage is TRBJ2-3; the D is unclear. The CDR3 is CASSDKSTDTQYF. In nucleotides, the CDR3 is TGTGCCAGCAGTGACAAGAGCACAGATACGCAGTATTTT.